The sample holds many counts of the clone carrying this TCR beta chain. The antigen remains unidentified. This entry is derived from a study of metastatic and nonmetastatic thyroid tumors. About the study: Repertoire comparisons spanned blood and tumor or nodule tissue from malignant and benign thyroid patients.

The study, taken as a whole, reports: It was reportedly found that TCR beta diversity was significantly higher in malignant thyroid tumors than in benign nodules, a difference seen in both blood and tumor samples.

The CDR3 covers 14 residues. Germline CDR1 and CDR2: SGDLS and YYNGEE. With 5 bases removed from V and 2 bases from J, the gap between germline ends came to 14 bases. All patients were treatment-naive before thyroid surgery. Authors' analysis steps: Building a distant-metastasis classifier for papillary thyroid cancer drew on CDR3 differences across clinicopathological groups. With MiXCR, TCRdb reprocessed the PCR reads. These V and J calls derive from TCRdb rather than the authors' analysis. This repertoire shows 25,000 or so clones, over 15% found once; its top ten account for 5.5% to 7.5%. The sequenced sample consisted of blood. This receptor was identified in a male donor with papillary thyroid cancer or a benign thyroid nodule (not recorded which). Some clones in this sample may be carry-over from other donors' samples. This chain links TRBV9 with TRBJ2-7; D assignment may be TRBD1 or TRBD2 (5 bases each). The CDR3: CASSEDRDPYEQYF. The CDR3, as DNA: TGTGCCAGCAGTGAAGACCGGGACCCCTACGAGCAGTACTTC.